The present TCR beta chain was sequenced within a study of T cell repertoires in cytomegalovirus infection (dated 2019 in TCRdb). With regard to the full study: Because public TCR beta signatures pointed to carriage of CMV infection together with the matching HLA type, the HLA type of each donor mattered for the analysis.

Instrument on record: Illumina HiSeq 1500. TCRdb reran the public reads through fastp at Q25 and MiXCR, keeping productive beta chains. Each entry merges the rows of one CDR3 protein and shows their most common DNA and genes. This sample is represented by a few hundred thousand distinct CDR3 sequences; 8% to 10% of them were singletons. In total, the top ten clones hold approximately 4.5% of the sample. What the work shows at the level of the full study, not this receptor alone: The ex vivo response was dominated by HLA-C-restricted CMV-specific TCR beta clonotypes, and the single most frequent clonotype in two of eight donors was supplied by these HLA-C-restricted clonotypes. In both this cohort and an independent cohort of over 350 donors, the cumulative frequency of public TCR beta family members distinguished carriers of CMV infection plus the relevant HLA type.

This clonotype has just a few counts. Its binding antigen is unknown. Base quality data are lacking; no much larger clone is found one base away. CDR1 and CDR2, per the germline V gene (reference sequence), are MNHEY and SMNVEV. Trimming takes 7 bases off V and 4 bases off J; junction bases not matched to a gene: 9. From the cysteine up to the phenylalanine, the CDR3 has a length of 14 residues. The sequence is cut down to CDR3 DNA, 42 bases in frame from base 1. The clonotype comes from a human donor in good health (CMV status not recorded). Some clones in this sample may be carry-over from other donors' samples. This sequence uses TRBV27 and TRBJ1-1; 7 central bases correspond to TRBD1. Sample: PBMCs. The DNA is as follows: TGTGCCAGCACCTCCTTAGGGGGCCTCACTGAAGCTTTCTTT. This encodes CASTSLGGLTEAFF.